These 5 T cell receptor beta chains share one sample of origin, sequenced in a study of OX40 agonist ivuxolimab in advanced cancers. Generated by immunoSEQ multiplex PCR, the TCRdb table keeps only in-frame clones and is missing some. Seen here are more than 9,000 clones, about three quarters observed once, and the top ten hold under 25%. The sequences come from CD4+ or CD8+ T cells sorted from blood, collected in a trial of the OX40 agonist ivuxolimab. The receptors were sampled from an adult with an advanced solid tumor such as melanoma, head and neck, liver or kidney cancer.

The chain uses TRBV5-6 and TRBJ1-1; D is unresolved. The germline CDR1 and CDR2 sequences are SGHDT and YYEEEE. The CDR3 covers 16 residues. The ends were cut back, 4 bases at V and 0 bases at J, with 16 bases in the middle. CDR3 in DNA: TGTGCCAGCAGCCTGGGAGCCCCCTCGCTGAACACTGAAGCTTTCTTT. Its translation: CASSLGAPSLNTEAFF.

The J gene is TRBJ1-6, the V gene TRBV27; D may be TRBD1 (5 bases). V lost 5 bases and J 0 bases, leaving 14 bases between the germline ends. The germline V gene encodes CDR1 MNHEY and CDR2 SMNVEV (reference sequence). CDR3 size: 17 residues. The chain's CDR3 is CASSGDPPVSYNSPLHF. The CDR3 nucleotides are TGTGCCAGCAGTGGGGACCCACCGGTCTCCTATAATTCACCCCTCCACTTT.

This clone is termed medium-sized. The chain has TRBV5-1 and TRBJ2-7, with 8 bases fitting TRBD1. The CDR3 spans 14 residues. Germline values: CDR1 SGHRS, CDR2 YFSETQ. J gave up 2 bases and V 5 bases, and 6 bases lay outside the gene matches. The CDR3 DNA reads TGCGCCAGCAGTTTCCCGGACAGGGCCTACGAGCAGTACTTC. Protein sequence: CASSFPDRAYEQYF.

The rearrangement uses TRBV5-6 and TRBJ2-7, with D unclear. This CDR3 region has 12 residues. From germline, CDR1 is SGHDT and CDR2 YYEEEE. Trimming pared 4 bases from V and 2 bases from J, leaving 7 bases between. The DNA of the CDR3 is TGTGCCAGCAGCGCCCAGACCTACGAGCAGTACTTC. It specifies CASSAQTYEQYF.

This sequence joins TRBV7-2 and TRBJ2-7; possibly TRBD1 or TRBD2 for D (5 bases each). The germline V gene encodes CDR1 SGHTA and CDR2 FQGNSA. The CDR3 length is 16 residues. V was pared by 1 base and J by 3 bases, with 16 bases between. CDR3 amino acids: CASSLGHGMGDYEQYF. As DNA, the CDR3 is TGTGCCAGCAGCTTAGGACATGGGATGGGGGACTACGAGCAGTACTTC.